These 13 T cell receptor beta chains were all obtained from the same sample, sequenced in a study of shared T cell receptors in the human thymus (dated by TCRdb to about 2021). Libraries were built with the immunoSEQ multiplex PCR assay. Sourced from immuneACCESS, this table was stored by TCRdb with only in-frame sequences that have V and J called. A share of the clones is absent; for the studies checked, an unresolved V gene accounts for under half, and the remainder has no known explanation. The table for this sample lists hundreds of thousands of clones; 80% to 90% of them were counted only once. 0.0095% to 0.013% of the sample is in the top ten clones. Another study also made use of these data, one on human thymus T cells.

Sequenced input: thymocytes. Receptors originate from a girl under two years old with a congenital heart defect. Donor details come from another sample of the same person, matched by shared clones.

J is TRBJ1-3 and V is TRBV18, with TRBD1 identical over 7 bases. V trimming: 3 bases; J trimming: 2 bases; junction bases outside the gene matches: 1. The germline gives CDR1 KGHSH, CDR2 LQKENI. The CDR3 covers 14 residues. CDR3 in DNA: TGTGCCAGCTCACCCCAGGGGGCTGGAAACACCATATATTTT. It encodes CASSPQGAGNTIYF.

The chain joins TRBV2 to TRBJ1-5, with D perhaps matching TRBD1 (6 bases). The CDR3 runs to 14 residues. Germline CDR1 is SNHLY and CDR2 is FYNNEI. Trimming took off 7 bases at V and 4 bases at J, with 14 bases between the two ends. The CDR3 DNA follows: TGTGCCAGCACGCCGGACAGATTGAATCAGCCCCAGCATTTT. It is translated as CASTPDRLNQPQHF.

This clone was found a few times. The DNA of the CDR3 is TGCGCCAGCAGCCATCCCGGGGCAGGGAGGGACGAGCAGTACTTC. Protein: CASSHPGAGRDEQYF. The chain uses TRBV4-1 and TRBJ2-7; 7 bases are a match to TRBD2. Trimming removed 3 bases from V and 5 bases from J; junction bases left unmatched: 10. Germline values: CDR1 MGHRA, CDR2 YSYEKL. There are 15 residues in the CDR3.

Here the CDR3 reads CASSESTGQGSGYTF. The CDR3 DNA follows: TGCGCCAGCAGTGAGTCGACGGGACAGGGGTCTGGCTACACCTTC. The J gene is TRBJ1-2, the V gene TRBV10-2; 10 bases are a match to TRBD1. V shed 0 bases, J shed 7 bases, and the junction held 5 bases outside the gene matches. The CDR3 runs to 15 residues. From germline, CDR1 is WSHSY and CDR2 SAAADI.

CDR3 amino acids: CSVVGEIYEQYF. CDR3 nucleotides: TGCAGCGTTGTGGGAGAGATCTACGAGCAGTACTTC. The rearrangement joins TRBV29-1 to TRBJ2-7; weak D call: TRBD2 (5 bases). CDR1 and CDR2 (germline): SQVTM, ANQGSEA. V shed 4 bases and J shed 3 bases, with 10 bases lying between them. This CDR3 is 12 amino acids long.

The gene calls are TRBV10-3 and TRBJ1-3, with D possibly TRBD1 on 6 matching bases. The V and J ends lost 4 bases and 0 bases respectively, with 10 bases between them. Germline CDR1 reads ENHRY; CDR2 reads SYGVKD. This CDR3 is built from 15 residues. The CDR3 DNA reads TGTGCCATCAGTGGCAGGACAGCCTCTGGAAACACCATATATTTT. It specifies CAISGRTASGNTIYF.

This clone appeared once. V gene TRBV7-6 combines with J gene TRBJ1-3, with 10 bases aligning to TRBD1. From germline, CDR1 is SGHVS and CDR2 FNYEAQ. V was pared by 2 bases and J by 3 bases, with 4 bases of the junction left unmatched. The CDR3 consists of 16 residues. The CDR3 coding sequence is TGTGCCAGCAGCTTACTAGGGACAGGGGTTGGAAACACCATATATTTT. Translating it yields CASSLLGTGVGNTIYF. Full variable domain (rest looked up from reference TRBV7-6 and TRBJ1-3): GAGVSQSPRYKVTKRGQDVALRCDPISGHVSLYWYRQALGQGPEFLTYFNYEAQQDKSGLPNDRFSAERPEGSISTLTIQRTEQRDSAMYRCASSLLGTGVGNTIYFGEGSWLTVV.

The J gene is TRBJ2-1, the V gene TRBV14, with 9 bases matching TRBD2. Germline CDR1 SGHDN, CDR2 FVKESK. Trimming at V came to 4 bases and at J to 0 bases, leaving 7 bases not matched to a gene. CDR3 length equals 17 residues. CDR3 sequence: CASSPHLSGGSYNEQFF. The CDR3 region has the DNA TGTGCCAGCAGCCCTCACCTTAGCGGGGGCTCCTACAATGAGCAGTTCTTC.

The J gene is TRBJ1-2, the V gene TRBV6-1; 10 bases match TRBD1. Germline V lookup: CDR1 MNHNS, CDR2 SASEGT. The CDR3 runs to 14 residues. The V segment lost 5 bases and the J segment 5 bases; nucleotides outside the gene matches: 5. This CDR3 is CASSRGTGVYGYTF. The CDR3 DNA is TGTGCCAGCAGTCGCGGGACAGGGGTATATGGCTACACCTTC.

The J gene is TRBJ1-2, the V gene TRBV5-4; 9 bases are a match to TRBD1. The germline V gene encodes CDR1 SGHNT and CDR2 YYREEE (reference sequence). The CDR3 runs to 16 residues. The ends lost 2 bases at V and 7 bases at J; junction bases unmatched: 12. The CDR3 nucleotides are TGTGCCAGCAGCTTAGGGACGGACAGGGGAGAATTTGGCTACACCTTC. Translating it yields CASSLGTDRGEFGYTF.

This chain links TRBV19 with TRBJ2-5; TRBD2 matches 7 bases. CDR3 length equals 15 residues. V was clipped by 4 bases and J by 5 bases; unmatched bases: 10. Germline V lookup: CDR1 LNHDA, CDR2 SQIVND (reference sequence). The CDR3 spells CASSTLAGTTETQYF. CDR3 DNA sequence: TGTGCCAGTAGTACCCTAGCCGGGACTACCGAGACCCAGTACTTC.

The chain employs TRBV4-2 and TRBJ2-1; tentatively, D is TRBD2 (7 bases). The germline V gene encodes CDR1 LGHNA and CDR2 YNFKEQ. V lost 0 bases, J lost 0 bases, and 18 bases lay in between. CDR3 size: 19 residues. The CDR3 DNA reads as TGTGCCAGCAGCCAAGATCGGTGGGGGGGGGCTCGCTCCTACAATGAGCAGTTCTTC. This translates into CASSQDRWGGARSYNEQFF.

The V and J genes are TRBV25-1 and TRBJ1-2, with D uncertain. Trimming took 6 bases from V and 6 from J, leaving 20 bases between them. CDR3 length equals 15 residues. The V gene's germline CDR1 is MGHDK and CDR2 SYGVNS. CDR3: CASSHAGWGGHGYTF. DNA of the CDR3: TGTGCCAGCAGCCACGCGGGGTGGGGAGGCCATGGCTACACCTTC.